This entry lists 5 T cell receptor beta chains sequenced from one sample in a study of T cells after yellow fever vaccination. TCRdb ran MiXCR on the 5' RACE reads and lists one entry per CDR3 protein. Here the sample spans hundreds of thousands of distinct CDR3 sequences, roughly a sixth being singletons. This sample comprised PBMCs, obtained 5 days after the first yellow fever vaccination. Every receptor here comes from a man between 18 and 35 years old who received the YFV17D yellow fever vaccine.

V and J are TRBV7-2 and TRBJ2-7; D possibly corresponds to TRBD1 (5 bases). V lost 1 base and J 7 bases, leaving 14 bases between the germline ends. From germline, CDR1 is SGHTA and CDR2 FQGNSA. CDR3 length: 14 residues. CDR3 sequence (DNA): TGTGCCAGCAGCTTAGATAGGGGATCTAGGGAGCAGTACTTC. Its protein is CASSLDRGSREQYF.

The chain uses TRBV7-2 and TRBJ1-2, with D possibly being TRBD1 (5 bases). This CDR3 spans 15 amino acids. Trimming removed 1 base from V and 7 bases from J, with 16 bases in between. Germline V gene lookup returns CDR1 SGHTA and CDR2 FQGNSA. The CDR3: CASSLGLQGTAGYTF. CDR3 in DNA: TGTGCCAGCAGCTTAGGATTGCAGGGTACGGCTGGCTACACCTTC.

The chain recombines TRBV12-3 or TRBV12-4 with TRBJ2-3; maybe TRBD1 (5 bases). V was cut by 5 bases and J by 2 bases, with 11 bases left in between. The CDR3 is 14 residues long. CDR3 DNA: TGTGCCAGCAGTATCCAGGGATTCACAGATACGCAGTATTTT. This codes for CASSIQGFTDTQYF.

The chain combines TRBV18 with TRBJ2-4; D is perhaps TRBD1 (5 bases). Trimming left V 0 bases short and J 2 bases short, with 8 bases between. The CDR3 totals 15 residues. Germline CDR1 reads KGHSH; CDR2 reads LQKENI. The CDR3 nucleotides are TGTGCCAGCTCACCACCGACAGCCACCAAAAACATTCAGTACTTC. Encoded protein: CASSPPTATKNIQYF.

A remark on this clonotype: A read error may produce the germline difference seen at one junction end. The CDR3 loop reads CAGSSQAGGFYNEQFF. Here the CDR3 DNA reads TGTGCCGGCAGCTCCCAGGCGGGGGGGTTTTACAATGAGCAGTTCTTC. This chain connects TRBV4-2 to TRBJ2-1; 9 nucleotides align to TRBD2. Germline V gene data show CDR1 as LGHNA and CDR2 as YNFKEQ. The CDR3 is made up of 16 amino acids.